The source of this TCR beta chain is a study of T cell responses to AZD1222 COVID-19 vaccine. Study-level findings and limits: When two AZD1222 doses had been given, Spike-specific TCR breadth and depth rose. Clonal diversity may have been underestimated, and the donors were mostly white British, with more females than males. Spike regions recognized by vaccine-associated CD4 TCRs spanned the protein, led by 160-218 and 743-854.

Method: immunoSEQ multiplex PCR; TCRdb's copy keeps in-frame clones and lacks some. The sample holds tens of thousands of clones, more than 75% seen once. Worth noting for this clone: Its antigen is not known.

The CDR3 is made up of 15 amino acids. Trimming stripped 4 bases from V and 3 bases from J, with 17 bases between. CDR1 is SGHNT, CDR2 YYREEE, per germline (reference sequence). The V gene is TRBV5-4, the J gene TRBJ2-7; maybe TRBD1 (8 bases). The sequence was obtained from an adult who received the AZD1222 COVID-19 vaccine. This specimen consisted of peripheral blood, obtained 28 days after the second AZD1222 dose. The CDR3 sequence is CASSQTGDYYYEQYF. As DNA, the CDR3 is TGTGCCAGCAGCCAGACAGGGGACTACTACTACGAGCAGTACTTC.